This T cell receptor (beta chain) is from a study of blood T cells in healthy people across ages. Together with a sample-barcoded 5' primer, a J-beta primer mix was included in a second PCR lasting roughly 6 to 12 cycles. TCRdb itself ran the 5' RACE reads through MiXCR, one entry per CDR3 protein. The table records approximately 780,000 distinct CDR3 sequences, around 25% of them present only once. There are 15 residues in the CDR3. Germline CDR1 is SGHTA and CDR2 is FQGNSA. With 0 bases removed from V and 4 bases from J, the gap between germline ends came to 12 bases. The data also belong to a second study, concerning T cells of mothers and their children. That report adds: Samples were obtained from three healthy Caucasian mothers and their six children. Input to cDNA synthesis comprised all extracted RNA, at a ratio of approximately 1.4 ug per 15 ul. Mothers yielded over 8 million CDR3 reads, children 2.5 million to 3 million each.

This sequence originates from a boy aged 10-17 years in good health. The sample was blood. The chain couples TRBV7-2 to TRBJ1-2, with D hard to call. The CDR3 here is CASSLAVPSFYGYTF. The CDR3 DNA is TGTGCCAGCAGCTTAGCAGTCCCGTCGTTCTATGGCTACACCTTC.